The next 18 T cell receptor beta chains were all read from a single sample in a study of cytomegalovirus exposure and HLA in healthy donors. Both 60 Vbeta primers and 13 Jbeta primers went into the PCR. Profiled with immunoSEQ multiplex PCR; TCRdb holds only in-frame clones, not every one. Its table lists some 180,000 clones. Input material: PBMCs. The receptors stem from a man aged 25 to 40 in good health and CMV-seronegative.

The V gene is TRBV27, the J gene TRBJ2-3, with D maybe TRBD2 (5 bases). Trimming left V 5 bases short and J 2 bases short, with 14 bases between. Per the germline V gene, CDR1 is MNHEY and CDR2 is SMNVEV (reference sequence). The CDR3 length is 15 residues. The CDR3 DNA follows: TGTGCCAGCAGTGGTCCGGGATCCTACACAGATACGCAGTATTTT. It encodes CASSGPGSYTDTQYF.

The chain combines TRBV7-7 with TRBJ2-1; 7 bases are a match to TRBD1. The germline CDR1 and CDR2 sequences are SSHAT and FNYEAQ (reference sequence). The CDR3 length is 14 residues. V lost 2 bases and J lost 5; bases outside the gene matches: 3. The CDR3 region has the DNA TGTGCCAGCAGCTTACGGGACAGCAACAATGAGCAGTTCTTC. It specifies CASSLRDSNNEQFF. Based on the CDR3 plus reference TRBV7-7 and TRBJ2-1, the full variable domain is GAGVSQSPRYKVTKRGQDVTLRCDPISSHATLYWYQQALGQGPEFLTYFNYEAQPDKSGLPSDRFSAERPEGSISTLTIQRTEQRDSAMYRCASSLRDSNNEQFFGPGTRLTVL.

The V call is TRBV10-3, the J call TRBJ2-7, with TRBD1 matching 8 bases. The CDR3 contains 13 residues. Trimming took 6 bases from V and 7 from J; bases not matched to a gene: 8. CDR1 and CDR2 (germline): ENHRY, SYGVKD. The chain's CDR3 is CAIRDQGAGEQYF. CDR3 in DNA: TGTGCCATCAGAGATCAGGGGGCGGGGGAGCAGTACTTC.

The CDR3 is CASGASSYEQYF. The CDR3 DNA follows: TGTGCCAGTGGAGCGTCCTCGTACGAGCAGTACTTC. This chain connects TRBV6-6 to TRBJ2-7; D ambiguous. This CDR3 region has 12 residues. Trimming removed 9 bases from V and 4 bases from J, with 13 bases in between. Germline V gene data show CDR1 as MNHNY and CDR2 as SVGAGI (reference sequence).

The chain joins TRBV11-3 to TRBJ2-5, with 14 bases lining up with TRBD2. J lost 5 bases, V lost 4 bases, and 6 bases had no gene match. The CDR3 is 16 residues long. The germline CDR1 and CDR2 sequences are SGHNT and YENEEA. In DNA, the CDR3 is TGTGCCAGCAGCTCCCGACTAGCGGGGGGGGCGGAGACCCAGTACTTC. It is translated as CASSSRLAGGAETQYF.

The chain's CDR3 is CASSQVEDRANTQYF. The CDR3 nucleotides are TGCGCCAGCAGCCAAGTGGAGGACAGGGCAAATACGCAGTATTTT. The chain uses TRBV4-1 and TRBJ2-3; 8 nucleotides align to TRBD1. The CDR3 spans 15 residues. Looked up from germline, CDR1 is MGHRA and CDR2 is YSYEKL. V trimming: 1 base; J trimming: 7 bases; junction bases outside the gene matches: 7.

CDR3 loop: CASSLHTSDQETQYF. The CDR3 DNA reads as TGCGCCAGCAGCTTGCATACTAGCGACCAAGAGACCCAGTACTTC. This sequence joins TRBV5-1 and TRBJ2-5; TRBD2 matches at 7 bases. This CDR3 has 15 amino acids. CDR1 SGHRS and CDR2 YFSETQ come from the germline V gene. Trimming took 1 base from V and 0 from J; bases not matched to a gene: 3.

The V gene is TRBV5-6, the J gene TRBJ2-5; 7 positions agree with TRBD2. This CDR3 has 14 residues. The germline V gene has CDR1 SGHDT and CDR2 YYEEEE. Germline trimming cut 0 bases from V and 5 bases from J; bases unmatched to any gene: 4. The CDR3 nucleotides read TGTGCCAGCAGCTTGGTCGGGGGGACGGAGACCCAGTACTTC. Protein product: CASSLVGGTETQYF. Combining the CDR3 with reference TRBV5-6 and TRBJ2-5 gives the whole variable domain DAGVTQSPTHLIKTRGQQVTLRCSPKSGHDTVSWYQQALGQGPQFIFQYYEEEERQRGNFPDRFSGHQFPNYSSELNVNALLLGDSALYLCASSLVGGTETQYFGPGTRLLVL.

The rearrangement uses TRBV19 and TRBJ2-2; D may be TRBD1 (5 bases). Trimming removed 5 bases from V and 1 base from J, with 11 bases in between. The germline gives CDR1 LNHDA, CDR2 SQIVND (reference sequence). The CDR3 totals 15 residues. The DNA of the CDR3 is TGTGCCAGTAGTTCGCCAGGGCGGAACACCGGGGAGCTGTTTTTT. Translated, it gives CASSSPGRNTGELFF.

The rearrangement uses TRBV9 and TRBJ2-7, with a weak D call TRBD2 (6 bases). CDR1 SGDLS and CDR2 YYNGEE come from the germline V gene. V was shortened by 0 bases and J by 3 bases, with 13 bases between the two germline ends. The CDR3 sequence is 15 residues long. The CDR3 bases are TGTGCCAGCAGCGTAGCCCCGGGGGTCCTCTACGAGCAGTACTTC. This gives the protein CASSVAPGVLYEQYF. The whole variable domain, remainder taken from reference TRBV9 and TRBJ2-7, is DSGVTQTPKHLITATGQRVTLRCSPRSGDLSVYWYQQSLDQGLQFLIQYYNGEERAKGNILERFSAQQFPDLHSELNLSSLELGDSALYFCASSVAPGVLYEQYFGPGTRLTVT.

The chain is built from TRBV2 and TRBJ2-2, with D possibly matching TRBD2 (6 bases). The CDR3 extends over 14 amino acids. Germline V CDR1 and CDR2: SNHLY, FYNNEI. V shed 7 bases and J shed 7 bases, with 16 bases lying between them. The CDR3 DNA reads TGTGCCAGCACTCGTGGGGGGTCGGGCGGGGAGCTGTTTTTT. Protein product: CASTRGGSGGELFF.

This sequence joins TRBV7-9 and TRBJ2-1; a possible D gene is TRBD2 (7 bases). Trimming pared 2 bases from V and 5 bases from J, leaving 19 bases between. The germline CDR1 and CDR2 sequences are SEHNR and FQNEAQ (reference sequence). The CDR3 contains 17 residues. CDR3 sequence reads: CASSLPQGLRGNNEQFF. CDR3 DNA: TGTGCCAGCAGCTTACCACAGGGACTAAGGGGGAACAATGAGCAGTTCTTC.

The chain joins TRBV11-3 to TRBJ2-3; the D gene is possibly TRBD1 (5 bases). Deletions cut 4 bases from V and 14 bases from J, with 16 bases between. Germline V CDR1 and CDR2: SGHNT, YENEEA. CDR3 size: 12 residues. This CDR3 is CASSYNRSPVYF. The CDR3 nucleotides are TGTGCCAGCAGCTACAACAGGTCCCCGGTGTATTTT.

V gene TRBV5-4 combines with J gene TRBJ2-2, with a possible D match to TRBD2 (6 bases). The germline V gene encodes CDR1 SGHNT and CDR2 YYREEE (reference sequence). The CDR3 has 15 amino acids. Trimming took 0 bases from V and 5 from J, leaving 11 bases between them. The CDR3 reads CASSLESGRTGELFF. CDR3 in DNA: TGTGCCAGCAGCTTGGAGTCAGGGAGGACCGGGGAGCTGTTTTTT.

The genes are TRBV6-1 and TRBJ1-6; 9 nucleotides match TRBD1. CDR1 and CDR2 (germline): MNHNS, SASEGT. V dropped 4 bases and J dropped 10; count of bases not matched to a gene: 8. The CDR3 spans 15 residues. The CDR3 DNA follows: TGTGCCAGCAGTGCCTGGACAGGGGTGGACTCACCCCTCCACTTT. This codes for CASSAWTGVDSPLHF.

The CDR3 spells CAWSAGASISYNEQFF. DNA of the CDR3: TGTGCCTGGAGCGCGGGAGCCTCAATCTCCTACAATGAGCAGTTCTTC. The chain uses TRBV30 and TRBJ2-1; 7 bases fit TRBD2. Germline V gives CDR1 GTSNPN, CDR2 SVGIG (reference sequence). The CDR3 sequence is 16 residues long. Unmatched junction bases numbered 8, after V lost 3 bases and J lost 0 bases.

This chain uses TRBV18 with TRBJ1-4; 7 nucleotides agree with TRBD1. The germline CDR1 and CDR2 sequences are KGHSH and LQKENI. V shed 0 bases and J 7 bases; nucleotides not matched to a gene: 5. This CDR3 contains 15 residues. The DNA of the CDR3 is TGTGCCAGCTCACCACCCAGGGGGTATGGTGAAAAACTGTTTTTT. Translating gives CASSPPRGYGEKLFF.

The V gene is TRBV11-2, the J gene TRBJ2-3, with 12 bases aligning to TRBD2. The CDR3 spans 16 residues. V was pared by 1 base and J by 3 bases, with 2 bases of the junction left unmatched. Germline V CDR1 and CDR2: SGHAT, FQNNGV. The CDR3 sequence is CASSLGLAGVTDTQYF. The CDR3 coding sequence is TGTGCCAGCAGCTTAGGACTAGCGGGAGTGACAGATACGCAGTATTTT.